This T cell receptor (beta chain) was captured by sequencing in a study of cytotoxic CD8 clonotypes in ibrutinib-treated CLL (dated by TCRdb to 2020 to 2022). Turning to the overall study: The cohort included about 15 treatment-naive and 11 to 12 relapsed/refractory patients; approximately 17 were IGHV unmutated. Cryopreserved peripheral blood mononuclear cells were obtained before treatment, at response, and at either sustained remission or disease progression. Responses were partial in roughly 24 patients and complete in 2; after median about 5.5 years follow-up, 14 stayed in remission and about twelve progressed. Every remission and progressive disease sample was obtained while ibrutinib was still being received by the patients. On average, each sample had about 250,000 productive templates and more than 85,000 productive rearrangements. Samples at response were collected after a median of roughly twelve months of treatment, with a range of 6 to 36 months. Longitudinal samples were obtainable from about 30% of the roughly 90 participants in the trial. General study outcomes and caveats: Sustained-remission and progressing patients did not have matched sampling times, and lymph node repertoires were not examined. At baseline, clonality was higher than in age-matched healthy donors and showed a strong correlation with circulating CD8+ T-cell counts. Clonality increased at ibrutinib response, stayed stable in sustained remission, and fell back toward baseline at progression. Public clonotypes were rare and either shrank or stayed stable during treatment, and the rise in clonality at ibrutinib response reflected expansion of private clonotypes.

A MiSeq instrument was used for deep resolution sequencing, which targeted depths ranging from 1 in 1 million up to 1 in 200,000 T cells, with coverage averaging 10x for each clonotype. The immunoSEQ hsTCRB Kit was used to generate TCR beta libraries. The paper's processing steps were these. The data were analyzed with ImmunoSEQ Analyzer and ImmunoSEQ Data Assistant, and V, D and J gene assignments followed IMGT definitions. Clonality was computed as one minus normalized Shannon entropy of productive rearrangement frequencies, ranging from 0 to 1. Only overrepresented clonotypes making up at least 0.05% of the repertoire of each patient were included in the public clonotype analysis. Fewer than 15 repertoires from age-matched healthy donors, obtained from immuneACCESS, served as clonality controls. In its TCRdb copy, this immuneACCESS table keeps in-frame sequences only and misses some clones. Where compared with another copy, unresolved V genes explain less than half of these, and the others have no known cause. That table gives V, J and clone size, and the DNA gave D and trimming. The sample table shows tens of thousands of clones, and 65% to 70% are seen once. The ten largest clones add up to under 8% of the sample.

Taken from the germline V gene, the CDR1 and CDR2 loops are SNHLY and FYNNEI. Including cysteine and phenylalanine, the CDR3 has 16 amino acids. Only CDR3 DNA remains: 48 bases, in frame from the first base. V was cut back by 6 bases and J by 4 bases, leaving a gap of 18 bases between them. This clone showed up just a few times. It has no known antigen specificity. No base quality information exists; no much larger clone differs at one position. In light of the paper, this sample's time point label describes: progressive disease on ibrutinib. For TCR beta library preparation, approximately 2 micrograms of genomic DNA were isolated from cryopreserved PBMCs. High-throughput TCR beta sequencing was performed on longitudinal blood samples from CLL patients receiving ibrutinib monotherapy. Patients were enrolled in a phase 2 open-label single-center ibrutinib monotherapy trial.

This TCR was recovered from a human donor with chronic lymphocytic leukemia. The chain is made from TRBV2 and TRBJ2-2; matching of 5 bases hints at TRBD2 as the D gene. The sequencing here drew on PBMCs, taken at disease progression, from a patient treated with ibrutinib. The CDR3 corresponds to CASRPRTVGSTGELFF. In nucleotide form, the sequence is TGTGCCAGCAGGCCCCGGACGGTAGGGAGCACCGGGGAGCTGTTTTTT.